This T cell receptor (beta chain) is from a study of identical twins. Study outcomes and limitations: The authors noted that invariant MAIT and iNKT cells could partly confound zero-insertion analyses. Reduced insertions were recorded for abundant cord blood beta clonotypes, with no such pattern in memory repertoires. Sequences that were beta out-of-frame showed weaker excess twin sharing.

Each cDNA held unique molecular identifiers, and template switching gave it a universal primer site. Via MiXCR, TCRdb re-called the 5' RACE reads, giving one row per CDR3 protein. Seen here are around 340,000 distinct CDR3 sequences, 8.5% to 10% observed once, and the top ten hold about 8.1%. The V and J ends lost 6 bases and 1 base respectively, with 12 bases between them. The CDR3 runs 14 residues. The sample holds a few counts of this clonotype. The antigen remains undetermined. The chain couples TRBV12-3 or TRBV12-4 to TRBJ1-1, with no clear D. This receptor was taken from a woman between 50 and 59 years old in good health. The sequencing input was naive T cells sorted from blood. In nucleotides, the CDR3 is TGTGCCAGCAGCCGCTGGGTCGGGAACACTGAAGCTTTCTTT. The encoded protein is CASSRWVGNTEAFF.